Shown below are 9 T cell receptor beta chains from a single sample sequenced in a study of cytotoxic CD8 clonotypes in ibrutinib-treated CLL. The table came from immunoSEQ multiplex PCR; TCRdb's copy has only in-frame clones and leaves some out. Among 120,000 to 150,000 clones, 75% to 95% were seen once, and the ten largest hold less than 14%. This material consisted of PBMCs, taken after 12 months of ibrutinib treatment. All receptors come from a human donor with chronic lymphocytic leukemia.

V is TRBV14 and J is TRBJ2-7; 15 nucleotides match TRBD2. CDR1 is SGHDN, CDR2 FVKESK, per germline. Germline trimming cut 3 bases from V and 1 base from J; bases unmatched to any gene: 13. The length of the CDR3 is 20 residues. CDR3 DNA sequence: TGTGCCAGCAGCCATGGGACTAGCGGGAGGCCTGCGAACGTTTCCTACGAGCAGTACTTC. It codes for CASSHGTSGRPANVSYEQYF.

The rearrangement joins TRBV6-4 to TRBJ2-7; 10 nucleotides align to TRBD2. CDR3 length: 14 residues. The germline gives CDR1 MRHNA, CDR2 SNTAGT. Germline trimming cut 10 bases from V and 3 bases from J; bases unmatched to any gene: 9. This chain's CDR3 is CANPASGSCYEQYF. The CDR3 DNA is TGTGCCAACCCAGCTAGCGGGAGTTGCTACGAGCAGTACTTC.

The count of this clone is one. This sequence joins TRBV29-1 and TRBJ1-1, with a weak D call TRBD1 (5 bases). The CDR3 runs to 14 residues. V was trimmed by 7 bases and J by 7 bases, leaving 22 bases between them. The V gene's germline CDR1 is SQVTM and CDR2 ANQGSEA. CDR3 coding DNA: TGCAGCGCCCCACCGGGGGGTTTATTGGGTGAAGCTTTCTTT. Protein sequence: CSAPPGGLLGEAFF.

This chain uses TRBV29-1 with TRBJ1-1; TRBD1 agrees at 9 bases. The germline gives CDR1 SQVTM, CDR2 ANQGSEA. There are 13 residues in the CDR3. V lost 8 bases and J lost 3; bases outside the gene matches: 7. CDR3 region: CSSARQGDTEAFF. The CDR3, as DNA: TGCAGCTCCGCCAGACAGGGGGACACTGAAGCTTTCTTT.

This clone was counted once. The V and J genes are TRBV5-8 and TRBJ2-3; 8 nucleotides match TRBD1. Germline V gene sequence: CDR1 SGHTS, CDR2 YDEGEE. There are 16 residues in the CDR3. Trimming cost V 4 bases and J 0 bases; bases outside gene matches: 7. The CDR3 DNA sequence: TGTGCCAGCAGCCAAGGGACAGGAGCAAGCACAGATACGCAGTATTTT. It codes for CASSQGTGASTDTQYF.

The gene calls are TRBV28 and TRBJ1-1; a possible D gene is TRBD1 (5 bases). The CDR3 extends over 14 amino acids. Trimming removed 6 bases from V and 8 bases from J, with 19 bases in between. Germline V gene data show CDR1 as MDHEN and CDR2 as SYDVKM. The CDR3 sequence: CASSPPEMGREAFF. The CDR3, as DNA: TGTGCCAGCAGCCCTCCGGAGATGGGACGGGAAGCTTTCTTT. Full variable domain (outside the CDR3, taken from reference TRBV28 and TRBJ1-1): DVKVTQSSRYLVKRTGEKVFLECVQDMDHENMFWYRQDPGLGLRLIYFSYDVKMKEKGDIPEGYSVSREKKERFSLILESASTNQTSMYLCASSPPEMGREAFFGQGTRLTVV.

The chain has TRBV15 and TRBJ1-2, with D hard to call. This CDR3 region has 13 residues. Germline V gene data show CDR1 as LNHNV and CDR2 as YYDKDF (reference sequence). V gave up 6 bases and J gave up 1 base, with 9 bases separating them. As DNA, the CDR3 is TGTGCCACCAGTCGGGAGGTTAACTATGGCTACACCTTC. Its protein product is CATSREVNYGYTF.

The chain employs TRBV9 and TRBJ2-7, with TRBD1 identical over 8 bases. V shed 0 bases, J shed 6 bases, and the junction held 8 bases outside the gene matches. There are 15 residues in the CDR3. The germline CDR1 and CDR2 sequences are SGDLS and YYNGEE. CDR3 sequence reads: CASSVGQGAPGEQYF. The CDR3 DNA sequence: TGTGCCAGCAGCGTAGGTCAGGGGGCGCCGGGCGAGCAGTACTTC. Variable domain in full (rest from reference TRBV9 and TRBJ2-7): DSGVTQTPKHLITATGQRVTLRCSPRSGDLSVYWYQQSLDQGLQFLIQYYNGEERAKGNILERFSAQQFPDLHSELNLSSLELGDSALYFCASSVGQGAPGEQYFGPGTRLTVT.

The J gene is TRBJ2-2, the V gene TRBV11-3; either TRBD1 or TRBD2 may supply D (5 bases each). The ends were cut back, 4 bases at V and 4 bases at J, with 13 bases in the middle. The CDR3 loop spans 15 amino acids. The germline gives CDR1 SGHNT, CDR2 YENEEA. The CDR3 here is CASSWGRAGTGELFF. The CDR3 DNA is TGTGCCAGCAGCTGGGGACGGGCGGGCACCGGGGAGCTGTTTTTT. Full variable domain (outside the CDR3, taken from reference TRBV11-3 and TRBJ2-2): EAGVVQSPRYKIIEKKQPVAFWCNPISGHNTLYWYLQNLGQGPELLIRYENEEAVDDSQLPKDRFSAERLKGVDSTLKIQPAELGDSAVYLCASSWGRAGTGELFFGEGSRLTVL.